The 25 T cell receptor beta chains presented below share a single source sample, sequenced in a study of cytomegalovirus exposure and HLA in healthy donors. The PCR contained 60 Vbeta and 13 Jbeta primers. Clones were read by immunoSEQ multiplex PCR, and TCRdb kept only the in-frame ones, dropping some. The repertoire consists of about 200,000 clones, with around four fifths occurring once and the leading ten covering 6.5%. The source material was PBMCs. The receptors here all came from a woman in her forties or fifties in good health and CMV-seropositive.

J is TRBJ1-1 and V is TRBV28; the D gene is possibly TRBD1 (5 bases). This CDR3 comprises 13 residues. Per the germline V gene, CDR1 is MDHEN and CDR2 is SYDVKM. The V end lost 6 bases, the J end lost 4 bases, and 12 bases lay between the germline ends. The CDR3 region is CASSQGPITEAFF. Here the CDR3 DNA reads TGTGCCAGCAGCCAGGGCCCCATCACTGAAGCTTTCTTT.

This chain links TRBV6-5 with TRBJ1-3, with a possible D match to TRBD1 (6 bases). Trimming took off 0 bases at V and 2 bases at J, with 11 bases between the two ends. Germline CDR1 is MNHEY and CDR2 is SVGAGI. The CDR3 length is 16 residues. The CDR3 loop is CASSYSWDKTGNTIYF. The CDR3 DNA reads TGTGCCAGCAGTTACTCGTGGGACAAAACTGGAAACACCATATATTTT.

This sequence joins TRBV7-9 and TRBJ1-5; D is unclear. Germline V lookup: CDR1 SEHNR, CDR2 FQNEAQ (reference sequence). The V end lost 3 bases, the J end lost 7 bases, and 10 bases lay between the germline ends. The CDR3 loop spans 13 amino acids. Here the CDR3 reads CASSFGLEQPQHF. The CDR3 DNA reads as TGTGCCAGCAGCTTCGGACTTGAGCAGCCCCAGCATTTT.

The CDR3 sequence: CAVRGGLNYGYTF. For the CDR3, the DNA is TGTGCCGTCCGGGGGGGGCTTAACTATGGCTACACCTTC. The V and J genes are TRBV6-1 and TRBJ1-2; maybe TRBD1 (6 bases). Trimming removed 11 bases at V and 1 base at J, with 14 bases between. Germline V gives CDR1 MNHNS, CDR2 SASEGT. This CDR3 spans 13 amino acids.

In regard to this clone: The identical CDR3 is also encoded by other nucleotide sequences in the sample. This chain joins TRBV6-5 and TRBJ2-1; possibly TRBD2 for D (5 bases). The germline gives CDR1 MNHEY, CDR2 SVGAGI. This CDR3 spans 14 amino acids. The V gene lost 5 bases and the J gene lost 7 bases, with 15 bases spanning the gap. CDR3 protein: CASSRSGSGNEQFF. CDR3 nucleotides: TGTGCCAGCAGTCGAAGTGGGAGTGGGAATGAGCAGTTCTTC.

The chain combines TRBV2 with TRBJ2-3; 7 nucleotides agree with TRBD1. Germline V CDR1 and CDR2: SNHLY, FYNNEI. The junction had 6 bases not matched to a gene; V was cut back by 0 bases and J by 12 bases. The CDR3 covers 13 residues. The CDR3 loop is CASSEALAGGQYF. The CDR3 DNA follows: TGTGCCAGCAGTGAAGCCCTGGCAGGGGGACAGTATTTT.

In its sample, this clone was seen once. This chain links TRBV27 with TRBJ2-1; D not certain. The V end was cut by 2 bases, the J end by 0 bases, with 17 bases between. CDR1 and CDR2 from the germline V gene are MNHEY and SMNVEV (reference sequence). This CDR3 spans 18 amino acids. The CDR3 region has the DNA TGTGCCAGCAGTTTAGGCAGGTATACGAATAGCTCCTACAATGAGCAGTTCTTC. This gives the protein CASSLGRYTNSSYNEQFF.

The chain couples TRBV11-2 to TRBJ2-1; 8 bases agree with TRBD1. Unmatched junction bases numbered 9, after V lost 5 bases and J lost 0 bases. From germline, CDR1 is SGHAT and CDR2 FQNNGV. CDR3 length: 17 residues. CDR3 sequence reads: CASSPDRGPPSYNEQFF. The CDR3 bases are TGTGCCAGCAGCCCTGACAGGGGACCGCCCTCCTACAATGAGCAGTTCTTC. Combining the CDR3 with reference TRBV11-2 and TRBJ2-1 gives the whole variable domain EAGVAQSPRYKIIEKRQSVAFWCNPISGHATLYWYQQILGQGPKLLIQFQNNGVVDDSQLPKDRFSAERLKGVDSTLKIQPAKLEDSAVYLCASSPDRGPPSYNEQFFGPGTRLTVL.

This rearrangement joins TRBV6-4 to TRBJ2-7; D is perhaps TRBD1 (6 bases). Trimming took off 3 bases at V and 9 bases at J, with 21 bases between the two ends. Germline CDR1 MRHNA, CDR2 SNTAGT. This CDR3 comprises 15 residues. In DNA, the CDR3 is TGTGCCAGCAGTGAAACGGGGACAATGGGGTATGGGCAGTACTTC. This codes for CASSETGTMGYGQYF.

The chain has TRBV5-1 and TRBJ2-7; 12 positions match TRBD2. Losses at the gene ends were 4 bases for V and 6 bases for J; bases not matched to a gene: 8. This CDR3 spans 15 amino acids. Germline values: CDR1 SGHRS, CDR2 YFSETQ. CDR3 coding DNA: TGCGCCAGCAGCGCAACGACTAGCGGGGGCGGCGAGCAGTACTTC. It yields the protein CASSATTSGGGEQYF.

The CDR3 reads CASSPDRGTMNTEAFF. The CDR3, as DNA: TGTGCCAGCAGCCCGGACAGAGGCACGATGAACACTGAAGCTTTCTTT. V and J are TRBV5-6 and TRBJ1-1; TRBD1 might be the D (6 bases). Trimming pared 4 bases from V and 0 bases from J, leaving 16 bases between. Germline CDR1 reads SGHDT; CDR2 reads YYEEEE. The CDR3 spans 16 residues.

V gene TRBV5-1 combines with J gene TRBJ2-1; 8 nucleotides line up with TRBD1. Germline V gene data show CDR1 as SGHRS and CDR2 as YFSETQ. This CDR3 has 16 residues. Trimming at V came to 4 bases and at J to 0 bases, leaving 6 bases not matched to a gene. CDR3 nucleotide sequence: TGCGCCAGCAGCAGCCGGACAGGGCGCTCCTACAATGAGCAGTTCTTC. Translated: CASSSRTGRSYNEQFF. The full variable domain, completed using reference TRBV5-1 and TRBJ2-1, is KAGVTQTPRYLIKTRGQQVTLSCSPISGHRSVSWYQQTPGQGLQFLFEYFSETQRNKGNFPGRFSGRQFSNSRSEMNVSTLELGDSALYLCASSSRTGRSYNEQFFGPGTRLTVL.

For the CDR3, the DNA is TGTGCCAGCAGTTACTCCGCCGGGTCTAATGAAAAACTGTTTTTT. Residues: CASSYSAGSNEKLFF. The V gene is TRBV6-6, the J gene TRBJ1-4; D is unresolved. CDR3 size: 15 residues. Per germline, CDR1 MNHNY and CDR2 SVGAGI (reference sequence). V dropped 0 bases and J dropped 3 bases, with 8 bases sitting between them.

V and J are TRBV5-1 and TRBJ2-5; perhaps TRBD2 as D (5 bases). Germline-derived CDR1 and CDR2 are SGHRS and YFSETQ. The CDR3 spans 15 residues. The V and J ends lost 0 bases and 4 bases respectively, with 13 bases between them. The CDR3 sequence is CASSLAGLAPETQYF. CDR3 in DNA: TGCGCCAGCAGCTTGGCCGGGCTAGCTCCAGAGACCCAGTACTTC.

This clone was recorded a few times. The chain links TRBV5-1 to TRBJ2-5; D uncertain. The germline CDR1 and CDR2 sequences are SGHRS and YFSETQ. CDR3 length: 15 residues. V lost 7 bases, J lost 2 bases, and 18 bases lay in between. The CDR3 loop reads CASRLAVGSQETQYF. For the CDR3, the DNA is TGCGCCAGCCGACTGGCCGTTGGGTCGCAAGAGACCCAGTACTTC.

The V and J genes are TRBV6-5 and TRBJ1-2, with 10 bases matching TRBD1. Looked up from germline, CDR1 is MNHEY and CDR2 is SVGAGI. This CDR3 spans 15 amino acids. V was clipped by 2 bases and J by 2 bases; unmatched bases: 2. The CDR3 loop reads CASSYRQGANYGYTF. The CDR3 DNA is TGTGCCAGCAGTTACCGACAGGGGGCGAACTATGGCTACACCTTC.

This clone was seen a single time. The J gene is TRBJ1-6, the V gene TRBV7-2; no firm D call. Trimming removed 0 bases from V and 8 bases from J, with 5 bases in between. CDR3 size: 13 residues. Germline lookup yields CDR1 SGHTA and CDR2 FQGNSA. The CDR3 loop reads CASSLAPDSPLHF. CDR3 in DNA: TGTGCCAGCAGCTTAGCCCCAGATTCACCCCTCCACTTT. The variable domain in full, with the rest retrieved from reference TRBV7-2 and TRBJ1-6, is GAGVSQSPSNKVTEKGKDVELRCDPISGHTALYWYRQSLGQGLEFLIYFQGNSAPDKSGLPSDRFSAERTGGSVSTLTIQRTQQEDSAVYLCASSLAPDSPLHFGNGTRLTVT.

This clone was picked up one time. The V call is TRBV6-5, the J call TRBJ2-1; TRBD1 agrees at 8 bases. Germline V gives CDR1 MNHEY, CDR2 SVGAGI. V lost 1 base, J lost 6 bases, and 8 bases stayed unmatched. There are 16 residues in the CDR3. DNA for the CDR3: TGTGCCAGCAGTTACTACCGGGACAGGCCCATCAATGAGCAGTTCTTC. Amino acid sequence: CASSYYRDRPINEQFF.

This sequence joins TRBV7-8 and TRBJ2-2, with unresolved D. Deletions cut 10 bases from V and 7 bases from J, with 10 bases between. The CDR3 covers 11 residues. Germline CDR1 is SGHVS and CDR2 is FQNEAQ. As DNA, the CDR3 is TGTGCCACCCATCTCGGCGGGGAGCTGTTTTTT. This codes for CATHLGGELFF.

This chain links TRBV27 with TRBJ1-3; D gene unclear. Germline V gives CDR1 MNHEY, CDR2 SMNVEV (reference sequence). V lost 5 bases to trimming and J lost 3 bases, with 11 bases between them. This CDR3 spans 14 amino acids. As DNA, the CDR3 is TGTGCCAGCAGTAGCCAGACTTTTGGAAACACCATATATTTT. This gives the protein CASSSQTFGNTIYF.

This chain connects TRBV6-5 to TRBJ2-7; 8 bases map to TRBD2. CDR3 length equals 15 residues. The junction had 9 bases not matched to a gene; V was cut back by 1 base and J by 7 bases. Germline V gene lookup returns CDR1 MNHEY and CDR2 SVGAGI. In nucleotides, the CDR3 is TGTGCCAGCAGTTACTATCCAGCGGGAGAGGATGAGCAGTACTTC. Protein sequence: CASSYYPAGEDEQYF.

The chain uses TRBV19 and TRBJ2-1; unclear D gene. Germline assignment: CDR1 LNHDA and CDR2 SQIVND (reference sequence). This CDR3 contains 16 residues. Deletions cut 5 bases from V and 0 bases from J, with 14 bases between. The CDR3 nucleotides are TGTGCCAGTAGTCCCCGACTGGCAAGCTCCTACAATGAGCAGTTCTTC. Protein product: CASSPRLASSYNEQFF. Full variable domain (rest looked up from reference TRBV19 and TRBJ2-1): DGGITQSPKYLFRKEGQNVTLSCEQNLNHDAMYWYRQDPGQGLRLIYYSQIVNDFQKGDIAEGYSVSREKKESFPLTVTSAQKNPTAFYLCASSPRLASSYNEQFFGPGTRLTVL.

V gene TRBV28 combines with J gene TRBJ2-7; 8 bases agree with TRBD1. The germline V gene encodes CDR1 MDHEN and CDR2 SYDVKM. The CDR3 runs 14 residues. Germline trimming cut 6 bases from V and 3 bases from J; bases unmatched to any gene: 7. The CDR3 reads CASSSGGAFYEQYF. The CDR3, as DNA: TGTGCCAGCAGCTCAGGGGGCGCCTTCTACGAGCAGTACTTC. Combining the CDR3 with reference TRBV28 and TRBJ2-7 gives the whole variable domain DVKVTQSSRYLVKRTGEKVFLECVQDMDHENMFWYRQDPGLGLRLIYFSYDVKMKEKGDIPEGYSVSREKKERFSLILESASTNQTSMYLCASSSGGAFYEQYFGPGTRLTVT.

J is TRBJ2-2 and V is TRBV28; the D is unclear. Germline CDR1 MDHEN, CDR2 SYDVKM. The germline V and J ends were trimmed by 4 bases and 6 bases, with 6 bases remaining between them. The CDR3 sequence is 12 residues long. The CDR3: CASSSLPGELFF. The CDR3 nucleotides read TGTGCCAGCAGTTCCCTCCCCGGGGAGCTGTTTTTT.

This chain uses TRBV5-5 with TRBJ2-5; possibly TRBD1 for D (6 bases). Germline loops: CDR1 SGHKS, CDR2 YYEKEE (reference sequence). V was clipped by 0 bases and J by 0 bases, with 9 bases between them. The CDR3 is made up of 15 amino acids. The CDR3 sequence is CASSLVWDNQETQYF. The CDR3 bases are TGTGCCAGCAGCTTGGTTTGGGACAACCAAGAGACCCAGTACTTC.